The following is a TCR beta chain sequence with its context. Participants, about 18 to 90 years old, spanned 25 or so US areas. Participants' own reports of clinical history determined their cohort assignment. All recovered Cohort 3 donors got two negative PCRs, got clearance, or saw symptom resolution. Only in-frame clones appear in the TCRdb table, and some are missing; sequencing was by immunoSEQ multiplex PCR. The repertoire consists of 310,000 or so clones, with 80% to 90% occurring once and the leading ten covering about 9.8%. The data were obtained in a study of blood T cell repertoires in COVID-19. This CDR3 is 19 amino acids long. Germline-derived CDR1 and CDR2 are LNHNV and YYDKDF (reference sequence). V shed 0 bases and J 5 bases; nucleotides not matched to a gene: 16.

This chain joins TRBV15 and TRBJ2-7, with 10 bases that match TRBD2. This sequence originates from a woman younger than 35 who had recovered from COVID-19. The sample was PBMCs or T cells enriched from blood (not recorded which). The CDR3 DNA reads as TGTGCCACCAGCAGAGATAAAATTTCCCGGCTAGCGGGAGTAGACGAGCAGTACTTC. Translating it yields CATSRDKISRLAGVDEQYF.